This T cell receptor (beta chain) was identified during a study of PD-L1 blockade in urothelial cancer. Whole-study context: Blood analysis occurred 3 weeks (second dose) and 6 weeks after treatment start.

The time point: pretreatment peripheral blood. Germline CDR1 reads LNHDA; CDR2 reads SQIVND (reference sequence). After removal of 4 bases from V and 4 bases from J, the junction contained 6 bases not matched to a gene. The CDR3 covers 15 residues. TCRdb's copy holds only in-frame clones and misses some; the assay was immunoSEQ multiplex PCR. The table records 35,000 to 45,000 clones, around nine tenths of them present only once. Points from the study as a whole: Tumor-associated blood clones were expanded more by durable-benefit patients at 3 weeks.

For this clone: Its antigen is unknown.

The sample consisted of PBMCs, taken around atezolizumab (anti-PD-L1) treatment. The receptor comes from a donor at least 40 years old with urothelial cancer. The rearrangement links TRBV19 to TRBJ2-1; 8 nucleotides agree with TRBD2. Here the CDR3 DNA reads TGTGCCAGTAGTACCGGGACTAGGGGTTACAATGAGCAGTTCTTC. Translation gives CASSTGTRGYNEQFF.